This T cell receptor beta chain was sequenced for a study of OX40 agonist ivuxolimab in advanced cancers. Study in general: Eligibility rules accepted prior anti-PD-1, anti-PD-L1 or anti-CTLA-4 therapy, and around 40% had some. The study, taken as a whole, reports: Some nonresponders likewise displayed low normalized T-cell clonal expansion. Expanded clones were, on average, more numerous in CD8+ T cells than in CD4+.

The CDR3 contains 17 residues. V dropped 7 bases and J dropped 8 bases, with 27 bases sitting between them. Per the germline V gene, CDR1 is LNHDA and CDR2 is SQIVND (reference sequence). Remarks on this clone: Its matching antigen is unknown.

The protocol was immunoSEQ multiplex PCR, while the TCRdb copy is restricted to in-frame clones and leaves out a portion. The profile shows some 87,000 clones, approximately 91% of them singletons. The sample in question was CD4+ or CD8+ T cells sorted from blood, obtained in a trial of the OX40 agonist ivuxolimab. The chain recombines TRBV19 with TRBJ2-1; perhaps TRBD2 as D (7 bases). The TCR comes from an adult with an advanced solid tumor such as melanoma, head and neck, liver or kidney cancer. Written as DNA, the CDR3 is TGTGCCAGTAAACGGACAAGTTTACCGACGGGGGGCGATGAGCAGTTCTTC. Protein product: CASKRTSLPTGGDEQFF.